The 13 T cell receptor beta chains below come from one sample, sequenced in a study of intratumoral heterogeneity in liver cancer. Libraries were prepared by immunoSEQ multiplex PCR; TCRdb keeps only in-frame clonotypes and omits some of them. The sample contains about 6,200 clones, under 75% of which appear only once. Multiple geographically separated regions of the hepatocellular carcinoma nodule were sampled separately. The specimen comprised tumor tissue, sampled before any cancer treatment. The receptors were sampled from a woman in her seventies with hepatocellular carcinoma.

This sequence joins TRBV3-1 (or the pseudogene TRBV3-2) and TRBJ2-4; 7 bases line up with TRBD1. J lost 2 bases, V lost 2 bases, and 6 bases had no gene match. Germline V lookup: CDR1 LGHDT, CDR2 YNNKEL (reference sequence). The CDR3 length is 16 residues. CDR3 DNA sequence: TGTGCCAGCAGCCAAATCAGAGGGGGCCCCAAAAACATTCAGTACTTC. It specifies CASSQIRGGPKNIQYF.

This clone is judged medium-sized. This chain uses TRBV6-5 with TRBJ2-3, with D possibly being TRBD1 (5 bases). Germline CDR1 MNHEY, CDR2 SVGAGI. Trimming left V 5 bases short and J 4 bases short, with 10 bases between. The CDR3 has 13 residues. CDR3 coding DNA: TGTGCCAGCAGTACGGACAATGCAGATACGCAGTATTTT. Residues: CASSTDNADTQYF.

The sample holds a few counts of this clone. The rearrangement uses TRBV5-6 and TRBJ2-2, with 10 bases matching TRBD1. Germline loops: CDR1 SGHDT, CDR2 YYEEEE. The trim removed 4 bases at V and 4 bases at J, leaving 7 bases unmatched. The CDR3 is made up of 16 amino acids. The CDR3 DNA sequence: TGTGCCAGCAGCCCGGGACAGGGGAGCCTCACCGGGGAGCTGTTTTTT. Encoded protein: CASSPGQGSLTGELFF.

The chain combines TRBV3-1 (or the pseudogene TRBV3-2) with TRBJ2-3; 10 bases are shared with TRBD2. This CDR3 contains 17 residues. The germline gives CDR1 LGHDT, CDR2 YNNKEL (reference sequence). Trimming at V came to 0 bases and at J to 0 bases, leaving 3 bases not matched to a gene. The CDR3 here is CASSQETTSGSTDTQYF. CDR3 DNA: TGTGCCAGCAGCCAAGAAACGACTAGCGGGAGCACAGATACGCAGTATTTT.

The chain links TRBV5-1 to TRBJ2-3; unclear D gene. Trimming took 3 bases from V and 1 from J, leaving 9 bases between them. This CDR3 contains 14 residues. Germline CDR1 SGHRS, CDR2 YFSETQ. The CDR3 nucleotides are TGCGCCAGCAGCTACTCTGCCGGCACAGATACGCAGTATTTT. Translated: CASSYSAGTDTQYF.

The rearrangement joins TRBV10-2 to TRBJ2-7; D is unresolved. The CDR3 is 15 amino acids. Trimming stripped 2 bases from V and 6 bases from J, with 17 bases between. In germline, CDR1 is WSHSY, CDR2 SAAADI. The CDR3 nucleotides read TGCGCCAGCAGTGAGCGGGCCCAGCTCATCTCCGAGCAGTACTTC. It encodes CASSERAQLISEQYF.

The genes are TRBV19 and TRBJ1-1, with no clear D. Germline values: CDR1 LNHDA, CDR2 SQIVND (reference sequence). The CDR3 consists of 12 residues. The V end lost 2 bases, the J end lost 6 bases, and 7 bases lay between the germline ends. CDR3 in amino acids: CASSIKGAEAFF. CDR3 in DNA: TGTGCCAGTAGTATAAAGGGCGCTGAAGCTTTCTTT.

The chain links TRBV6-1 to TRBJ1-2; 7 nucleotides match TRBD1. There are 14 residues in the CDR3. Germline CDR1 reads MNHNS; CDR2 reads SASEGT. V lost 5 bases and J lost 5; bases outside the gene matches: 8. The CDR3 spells CASSPRGSGYGYTF. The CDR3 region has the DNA TGTGCCAGCAGTCCCAGGGGGTCGGGGTATGGCTACACCTTC.

Here the CDR3 reads CAIRRTGGKDTQYF. The CDR3, as DNA: TGTGCCATCAGAAGGACTGGAGGTAAAGATACGCAGTATTTT. This sequence joins TRBV10-3 and TRBJ2-3; tentative D call: TRBD2 (5 bases). Germline CDR1 and CDR2: ENHRY and SYGVKD. V was pared by 6 bases and J by 5 bases, with 15 bases between. The CDR3 runs to 14 residues.

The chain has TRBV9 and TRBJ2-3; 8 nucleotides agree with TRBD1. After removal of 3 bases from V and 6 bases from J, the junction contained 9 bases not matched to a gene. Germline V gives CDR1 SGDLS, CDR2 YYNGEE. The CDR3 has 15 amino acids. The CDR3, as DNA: TGTGCCAGCAGCGGAGGGACAGGTCTATGGGATACGCAGTATTTT. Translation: CASSGGTGLWDTQYF.

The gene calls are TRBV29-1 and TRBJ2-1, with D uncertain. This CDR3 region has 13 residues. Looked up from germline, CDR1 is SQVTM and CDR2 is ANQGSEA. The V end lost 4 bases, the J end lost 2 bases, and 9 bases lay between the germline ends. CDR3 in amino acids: CSVAIPPYNEQFF. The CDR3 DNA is TGCAGCGTTGCGATACCGCCCTACAATGAGCAGTTCTTC.

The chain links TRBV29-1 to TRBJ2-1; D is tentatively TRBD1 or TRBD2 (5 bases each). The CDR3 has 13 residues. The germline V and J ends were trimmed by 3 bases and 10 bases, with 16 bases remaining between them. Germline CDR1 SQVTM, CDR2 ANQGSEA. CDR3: CSVDRGRLYEQFF. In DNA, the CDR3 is TGCAGCGTTGATCGGGGCCGGCTTTACGAGCAGTTCTTC.

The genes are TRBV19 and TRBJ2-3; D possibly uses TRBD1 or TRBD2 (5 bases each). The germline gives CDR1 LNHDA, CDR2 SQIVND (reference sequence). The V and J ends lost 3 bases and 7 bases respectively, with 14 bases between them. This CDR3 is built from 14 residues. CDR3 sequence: CASSIEGLGHTQYF. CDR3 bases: TGTGCCAGTAGTATCGAAGGACTGGGGCATACGCAGTATTTT.